These T cell receptor beta chains were read from a single sample in a study of shared clonotypes between healthy human individuals. Assay: immunoSEQ multiplex PCR; the TCRdb copy retains only in-frame clones and omits some. The table records roughly 1,500,000 clones, roughly 98% of them present only once. The sequencing input was naive CD4+ T cells sorted from blood. These receptors were obtained from a man aged 25-45 years in good health. CDR3s include the opening cysteine and the closing phenylalanine or tryptophan. A D gene is named only where the DNA matches it firmly. Size tells how often a clone was seen (once, few, many) or the class of an expanded clone, and some rows leave it out.

j_call | d_call | v_call | clone_size | cdr3_nt | cdr3_aa
TRBJ1-5 | TRBD1 | TRBV28 | . | TGTGCCAGCAGTTTCCGGGGACAGGGGAATGGCAATCAGCCCCAGCATTTT | CASSFRGQGNGNQPQHF
TRBJ2-2 | TRBD2 | TRBV5-1 | . | TGCGCCAGCAGCTTGGGTGTCCTAGCGGGAGGGCCTGACACCGGGGAGCTGTTTTTT | CASSLGVLAGGPDTGELFF
TRBJ2-5 | . | TRBV18 | . | TGTGCCAGCTCACCATTCCGGGAAGAGACCCAGTACTTC | CASSPFREETQYF
TRBJ1-1 | . | TRBV25-1 | . | TGTGCCAGCAGTGATAGGACGGTACATGAAGCTTTCTTT | CASSDRTVHEAFF
TRBJ2-7 | . | TRBV10-3 | . | TGTGCCACCGCCCGGCGGGACTACGAGCAGTACTTC | CATARRDYEQYF
TRBJ2-7 | TRBD1 | TRBV5-5 | . | TGTGCCAGCAGCCTCCCGGGACAGAGCTACGAGCAGTACTTC | CASSLPGQSYEQYF
TRBJ1-1 | . | TRBV7-8 | once | TGTGCCAGCAGCTCCATCCGACCCAGCCGGGGACAGAACACTGAAGCTTTCTTT | CASSSIRPSRGQNTEAFF
TRBJ2-7 | TRBD1 | TRBV19 | . | TGTGCCAGTAGTATAACCTCGGGACAGAGCTACGAGCAGTACTTC | CASSITSGQSYEQYF
TRBJ1-1 | TRBD1 | TRBV19 | . | TGTGCCAGTAGTACGGACATCCACCGACAGGGCGCCACTGAAGCTTTCTTT | CASSTDIHRQGATEAFF
TRBJ2-5 | TRBD2 | TRBV27 | once | TGTGCCAGCAGTCGACTAGCGGGGAGAGGGTGGGCCCAGTACTTC | CASSRLAGRGWAQYF
TRBJ2-6 | . | TRBV9 | . | TGTGCCAGCAGCCTAACGGGGGCTCACATCTCTGGGGCCAACGTCCTGACTTTC | CASSLTGAHISGANVLTF
TRBJ2-3 | . | TRBV7-2 | . | TGTGCCAGCAGCTTAACACTTAGCCCCTCGCGGGGAACCACAGATACGCAGTATTTT | CASSLTLSPSRGTTDTQYF
TRBJ1-5 | TRBD1 | TRBV28 | . | TGTGCCAGCAGCCCCCGGACAGGGATCTCAAATCAGCCCCAGCATTTT | CASSPRTGISNQPQHF
TRBJ2-1 | . | TRBV21-1 | . | TGTGCCAGCAGCACCTCAGGGCACAATGAGCAGTTCTTC | CASSTSGHNEQFF
TRBJ2-7 | TRBD2 | TRBV5-1 | . | TGCGCCAGCAGCTTACTAGCGGGAGGCGAGCAGTACTTC | CASSLLAGGEQYF
TRBJ2-2 | . | TRBV2 | once | TGTGCCAGCAGTGACAGGATAGGAGGCACCGGGGAGCTGTTTTTT | CASSDRIGGTGELFF
TRBJ2-1 | TRBD2 | TRBV28 | . | TGTGCCAGCAGTCCCGGGGGGAACTCCTACAATGAGCAGTTCTTC | CASSPGGNSYNEQFF
TRBJ1-5 | . | TRBV12-2 | . | TGTGCAAGTCGCTTAGCGGGGCCCGATGATAATCAGCCCCAGCATTTT | CASRLAGPDDNQPQHF